Only a few counts were recorded for the clone carrying this T cell receptor (beta chain). Its matching antigen is unknown. The CDR3 totals 13 residues. V dropped 2 bases and J dropped 3 bases, with 7 bases sitting between them. From germline, CDR1 is KGHSH and CDR2 LQKENI. The data were taken from a study of T-cell memory formation after mild COVID-19. TCRdb fed the 5' RACE reads into MiXCR, producing one record per CDR3 protein. The table records some 210,000 distinct CDR3 sequences, about 27% of them present only once. The study's findings and limits: Clones contracting over day 15 to 85 were CD4/CD8 balanced, with later expanders leaning CD4+.

The sequenced material came from PBMCs or a T cell subset sorted from them (not recorded which). This receptor was identified in an adult woman who had mild COVID-19 (a few samples of this study predate the infection). Cell type and time point are not known. The chain joins TRBV18 to TRBJ1-1, with D possibly matching TRBD1 (5 bases). The CDR3 here is CASSPMGDTEAFF. The CDR3 DNA follows: TGTGCCAGCTCACCAATGGGGGACACTGAAGCTTTCTTT.